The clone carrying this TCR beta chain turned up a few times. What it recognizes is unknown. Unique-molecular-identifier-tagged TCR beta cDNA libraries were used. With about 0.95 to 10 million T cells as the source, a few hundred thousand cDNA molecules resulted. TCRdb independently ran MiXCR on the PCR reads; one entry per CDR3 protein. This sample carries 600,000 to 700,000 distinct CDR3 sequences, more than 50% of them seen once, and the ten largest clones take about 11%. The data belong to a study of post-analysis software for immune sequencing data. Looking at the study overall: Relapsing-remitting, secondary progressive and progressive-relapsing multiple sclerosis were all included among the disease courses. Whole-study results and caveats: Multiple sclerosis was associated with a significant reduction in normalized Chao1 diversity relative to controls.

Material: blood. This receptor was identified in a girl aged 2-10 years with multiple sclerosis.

CDR3 protein: CASSLYEGGRPEQYF. The CDR3 nucleotides are TGTGCCAGCAGCTTATATGAGGGGGGGCGCCCCGAGCAGTACTTC. V usage is TRBV7-6 and J usage is TRBJ2-7, with a tentative D call TRBD2 (7 bases). Germline CDR1 and CDR2: SGHVS and FNYEAQ. CDR3 length equals 15 residues. Trimming removed 2 bases at V and 6 bases at J, with 17 bases between.